Below, one T cell receptor beta chain is given with its context. Its antigen is as yet unknown. The source of the sample is a study of read filtering for tumor transcriptome and immune sequencing. Regarding the study as a whole: The CD138-negative fraction was mixed bone marrow immune cells, not pure T cells.

Looked up from germline, CDR1 is LNHDA and CDR2 is SQIVND (reference sequence). This CDR3 spans 14 amino acids. Trimming took 7 bases from V and 6 from J; bases not matched to a gene: 7. Molecular barcoded adaptors covering alpha/delta and beta/gamma chains were used on 400 to 450 ng RNA. TCRdb re-called the reads with MiXCR, one entry per CDR3 protein. The table includes approximately 45,000 distinct CDR3 sequences, less than 20% detected once. The clonotype originates from a donor aged 40 or over with multiple myeloma. The rearrangement links TRBV19 to TRBJ2-1; 9 positions agree with TRBD2. The sequenced sample was a population of CD138-negative cells sorted from bone marrow. CDR3 nucleotides: TGTGCCAGTAAAAGTCTAGCGGGACTCAATGAGCAGTTCTTC. Encoded protein: CASKSLAGLNEQFF.